The sequence of this TCR beta chain was determined in a study of metastatic and nonmetastatic thyroid tumors. Turning to the study itself: From malignant and benign thyroid patients, repertoires in blood and in tumor or nodule tissue were compared. Study findings and constraints: Versus benign nodules, malignant thyroid tumors reportedly had significantly higher TCR beta diversity, in blood and tumor.

Prior to thyroid surgery, none of the patients had received any treatment. In the original processing: It was from CDR3 differences across clinicopathological groups that a distant-metastasis classifier for papillary thyroid cancer was built. TCRdb reprocessed the PCR reads using MiXCR. TCRdb's processing, not the authors', yielded these V and J calls. The data contain approximately 30,000 clones, 7% to 8% of them singletons. This CDR3 comprises 14 residues. The V gene's germline CDR1 is MNHEY and CDR2 SMNVEV (reference sequence). V gave up 6 bases and J gave up 0 bases; unmatched junction bases: 5. This clone showed up many times. What it binds is not known.

Sequencing used blood. The chain has TRBV27 and TRBJ2-7; 7 nucleotides align to TRBD1. The receptor's source is a female donor with papillary thyroid cancer or a benign thyroid nodule (not recorded which). Some clones in this sample may be carry-over from other donors' samples. The CDR3, as DNA: TGTGCCAGCAGCGGGACAGCCTACTCCTACGAGCAGTACTTC. This codes for CASSGTAYSYEQYF.